This section outlines one TCR beta chain sequence together with its context. Unique molecular identifiers tagged the TCRbeta library. MiXCR, run by TCRdb on the PCR reads, gives a single entry per CDR3 protein. The sample yields about 360,000 distinct CDR3 sequences, about an eighth seen once. The sample originates from a study of T-cell reconstitution after alpha-beta-depleted transplantation in children. The J segment lost 1 base and the V segment lost 4 bases, leaving 6 bases of the junction unmatched. Per germline, CDR1 SGHAT and CDR2 FQNNGV. The CDR3 spans 16 residues. Sample: PBMCs, taken from the stem cell graft. The rearrangement links TRBV11-2 to TRBJ2-1; 8 bases fit TRBD2. The clonotype originates from a human donor who donated a stem cell graft to a child with Fanconi anemia. CDR3 sequence reads: CASSSGLAPSYNEQFF. The CDR3 DNA reads as TGTGCCAGCAGCTCCGGACTAGCTCCTTCCTACAATGAGCAGTTCTTC.